Listed below are T cell receptor beta chains from one sample, sequenced in a study of quantifying T cell responses using KT2 cells. MiXCR, applied by TCRdb to the UMI-ligation and nested PCR reads, yields one record per CDR3 protein. This table has tens of thousands of distinct CDR3 sequences, 6% to 8% appearing once. The material sequenced was PBMCs spiked with cells of the T cell clone KT2. All receptors come from a human donor. Each CDR3 is given with its conserved first and last residue. The D gene is left open where the match is weak. Size is stated for part of the rows, as once, few or many counts, or as a class when the clone is expanded.

j_call clone_size d_call v_call cdr3_aa cdr3_nt
TRBJ2-1 many TRBD2 TRBV15 CATSRDRRGDEQFF TGTGCCACCAGCAGAGATCGTCGGGGGGATGAGCAGTTCTTC
TRBJ1-1 many NA TRBV7-2 CASSTRTLSAEAFF TGTGCCAGCAGCACCCGGACCCTGAGCGCTGAAGCTTTCTTT
TRBJ2-1 many TRBD2 TRBV20-1 CSAREAPGGPNEQFF TGCAGTGCTAGAGAGGCCCCGGGGGGTCCCAATGAGCAGTTCTTC
TRBJ1-2 many TRBD1 TRBV3-1 CASSQDRDRVRYTF TGTGCCAGCAGCCAAGACCGAGACAGGGTACGCTACACCTTC
TRBJ2-3 NA NA TRBV7-2 CASSLYGDTQYF TGTGCCAGCAGCTTATACGGGGATACGCAGTATTTT
TRBJ2-3 few TRBD1 TRBV10-1 CASSEWTGDTDTQYF TGCGCCAGCAGTGAATGGACAGGGGACACAGATACGCAGTATTTT
TRBJ2-1 NA TRBD2 TRBV24-1 CATSESSGSPYNEQFF TGTGCCACCAGTGAGTCAAGCGGGAGCCCGTACAATGAGCAGTTCTTC
TRBJ2-3 many NA TRBV12-3/TRBV12-4 CASSPTGGTQYF TGTGCCAGCAGCCCTACCGGAGGTACGCAGTATTTT
TRBJ2-7 NA NA TRBV4-1 CASSQKGGYEQYF TGCGCCAGCAGTCAGAAAGGGGGGTACGAGCAGTACTTC
TRBJ2-1 many NA TRBV20-1 CSAPLYNEQFF TGCAGTGCCCCCCTCTACAATGAGCAGTTCTTC
TRBJ1-6 many NA TRBV6-5 CASSYSSEPRYGSPLHF TGTGCCAGCAGTTACTCGTCAGAACCCCGGTATGGTTCACCCCTCCACTTT
TRBJ2-3 NA NA TRBV24-1 CATSDGPEDTQYF TGTGCCACCAGTGACGGCCCTGAGGATACGCAGTATTTT
TRBJ2-2 many TRBD1 TRBV6-4 CASSAGTDTGELFF TGTGCCAGCAGTGCCGGGACAGACACCGGGGAGCTGTTTTTT
TRBJ2-1 NA TRBD2 TRBV10-3 CAISERGVSGIGDNEQFF TGTGCCATCAGTGAGAGGGGGGTTAGCGGGATCGGAGACAATGAGCAGTTCTTC
TRBJ2-3 NA TRBD2 TRBV7-8 CASSLRASSGISTDTQYF TGTGCCAGCAGCTTGAGGGCTTCTAGCGGGATAAGCACAGATACGCAGTATTTT
TRBJ2-1 few NA TRBV12-5 CASGPGFRAAIEQFF TGTGCTAGTGGTCCCGGTTTTCGGGCGGCGATTGAGCAGTTCTTC
TRBJ2-7 many NA TRBV20-1 CSASLSHEQYF TGCAGTGCTAGTCTGTCCCACGAGCAGTACTTC
TRBJ2-5 NA TRBD2 TRBV7-2 CASSPGWRGLQETQYF TGTGCCAGCAGCCCTGGTTGGCGGGGACTACAAGAGACCCAGTACTTC
TRBJ2-7 NA NA TRBV2 CASSASYEQYF TGTGCCAGCAGTGCGTCCTACGAGCAGTACTTC
TRBJ1-6 NA NA TRBV12-3/TRBV12-4 CASSRGAAGPNSPLHF TGTGCCAGCAGCCGCGGGGCTGCGGGCCCCAATTCACCCCTCCACTTT
TRBJ2-5 once NA TRBV9 CASSDFWGSEGETQYF TGTGCCAGCAGTGATTTTTGGGGTTCGGAGGGAGAGACCCAGTACTTC
TRBJ2-3 many TRBD2 TRBV10-2 CASSHSGTDTDTQYF TGCGCCAGCAGCCATAGCGGGACCGACACAGATACGCAGTATTTT
TRBJ2-5 few NA TRBV24-1 CATSDLRSQETQYF TGTGCCACCAGTGATTTGAGAAGCCAAGAGACCCAGTACTTC
TRBJ2-1 many TRBD2 TRBV20-1 CSARSLAGIYNEQFF TGCAGTGCTAGGTCTCTAGCGGGCATCTACAATGAGCAGTTCTTC
TRBJ1-2 medium-sized NA TRBV7-2 CASSFSVFSGAYGYTF TGTGCCAGCAGCTTTTCCGTATTCTCAGGGGCCTATGGCTACACCTTC
TRBJ2-2 many TRBD2 TRBV12-3/TRBV12-4 CATRLAGGPNTGELFF TGTGCCACCCGACTAGCGGGGGGCCCAAACACCGGGGAGCTGTTTTTT
TRBJ1-2 NA NA TRBV29-1 CSVGEDGYTF TGCAGCGTTGGGGAAGATGGCTACACCTTC
TRBJ1-1 NA NA TRBV14 CASSPREAYTEAFF TGTGCCAGCAGCCCTCGGGAGGCCTACACTGAAGCTTTCTTT
TRBJ2-1 many NA TRBV11-3 CASSLRQGTTNEQFF TGTGCCAGCAGCTTAAGGCAGGGGACCACTAATGAGCAGTTCTTC
TRBJ2-7 few NA TRBV7-9 CASSLFGMGDSSYEQYF TGTGCCAGCAGCTTATTTGGGATGGGGGACTCCTCCTACGAGCAGTACTTC
TRBJ2-7 many NA TRBV4-2 CASSQNTGTYEQYF TGTGCCAGCAGCCAAAATACAGGGACCTACGAGCAGTACTTC
TRBJ2-6 many TRBD2 TRBV7-9 CASSPWAGGSGANVLTF TGTGCCAGCAGCCCTTGGGCGGGGGGCTCTGGGGCCAACGTCCTGACTTTC
TRBJ2-7 few NA TRBV20-1 CSASDRDYEQYF TGCAGTGCTTCGGACCGCGACTACGAGCAGTACTTC
TRBJ2-1 many TRBD2 TRBV20-1 CSARPTSGGALNEQFF TGCAGTGCTAGACCGACTAGCGGGGGAGCGCTCAATGAGCAGTTCTTC
TRBJ1-5 many NA TRBV7-8 CASSLRGNQPQHF TGTGCCAGCAGCTTACGTGGTAATCAGCCCCAGCATTTT
TRBJ1-6 many NA TRBV20-1 CSARDLTVNSPLHF TGCAGTGCTAGAGATTTAACAGTTAATTCACCCCTCCACTTT
TRBJ2-7 NA NA TRBV24-1 CATSEDTGSYEQYF TGTGCCACCAGCGAAGACACCGGATCCTACGAGCAGTACTTC
TRBJ2-3 many TRBD2 TRBV4-3 CASSRHTGGRTSGPGSTDTQYF TGCGCCAGCAGCCGACACACAGGGGGGAGGACTAGCGGCCCAGGGAGCACAGATACGCAGTATTTT
TRBJ2-1 NA NA TRBV7-9 CASSLSGQTYNEQFF TGTGCCAGCAGCTTAAGCGGACAGACCTACAATGAGCAGTTCTTC
TRBJ2-1 few TRBD2 TRBV20-1 CSAKRGPSYNEQFF TGCAGTGCTAAGCGGGGGCCCTCCTACAATGAGCAGTTCTTC
TRBJ2-3 few NA TRBV30 CAWGPSTDTQYF TGTGCCTGGGGACCCAGCACAGATACGCAGTATTTT